This T cell receptor beta chain stems from a study of shared clonotypes between healthy human individuals. Study overall: CD4 naive and CD4 memory each took three plates per donor, while CD8 naive took two and CD8 memory one.

CD4+ cells yielded CD45RA+ naive and CD45RA-negative memory subsets. Deletions cut 5 bases from V and 11 bases from J, with 12 bases between. The CDR3 spans 11 residues. CDR1 and CDR2 from the germline V gene are MNHEY and SVGAGI. As concerns this clone: Its specificity is not known.

Study results and caveats: Sequencing depth was expected to affect clonotype sharing among donors.

TCRdb's table, derived via immunoSEQ multiplex PCR, lists solely in-frame clones and lacks some. The sample records 2 million to 3 million clones, just over 90% being singletons. The specimen was naive CD4+ T cells sorted from blood. The subset denotes: CD45RA+ positively selected. The sequence was collected from a man between 18 and 29 years old in good health. The V and J genes are TRBV6-5 and TRBJ1-1; D gene unclear. CDR3 coding DNA: TGTGCCAGCAGTGATCTGACGGGGGCTTTCTTT. Protein: CASSDLTGAFF.